This TCR beta chain was documented in a study of spatial heterogeneity in lung cancer. Study-level points and caveats: The estimated TCR-seq coverage of tumor T cells amounted to around 7% when looking at alpha chains and roughly 14% when looking at beta chains. How many expanded intratumoral alpha and beta TCRs were present tracked the tumor mutation count, which was a count of nonsynonymous mutations.

As to time point: sample taken at primary tumor resection. A total of around 72 untreated early-stage non-small cell lung cancer patients served as donors. In this sample, this clonotype turned up a few times. Its specificity is not known. TCRdb recomputed calls from the 5' RACE reads with MiXCR, one row per CDR3 protein. This sample has about 10,000 distinct CDR3 sequences, with 9.5% to 15% found just once. In germline, CDR1 is MGHDK, CDR2 SYGVNS. Trimming took off 6 bases at V and 1 base at J, with 18 bases between the two ends. This CDR3 contains 16 residues. V gene TRBV25-1 combines with J gene TRBJ1-1, with a weak D call TRBD1 (6 bases). The clonotype comes from a male donor with early-stage non-small cell lung cancer. Source: lung tumor tissue, taken at surgery. The CDR3 is CASRVTGYGANTEAFF. The CDR3 bases are TGTGCCAGCAGAGTCACAGGGTATGGGGCGAACACTGAAGCTTTCTTT.